These T cell receptor beta chains were read from a single sample in a study of shared clonotypes between healthy human individuals. Only in-frame clones appear in the TCRdb table, and some are missing; sequencing was by immunoSEQ multiplex PCR. In the table there are some 650,000 clones, more than 95% of which are singletons. The sample was naive CD4+ T cells sorted from blood. Receptor source: a woman in her twenties or thirties in good health. Each CDR3 is given without its conserved first and last residue. The order of the fields is J gene, V gene, CDR3 protein.

TRBJ2-7,TRBV5-1,ASSLLNAYEQY
TRBJ2-2,TRBV2,ASRVERTAAGELF
TRBJ2-7,TRBV2,ASSKMTGGLGEQY
TRBJ2-2,TRBV5-1,ASTRPDTGELF
TRBJ1-2,TRBV14,ASSQGGAVYGYT
TRBJ2-7,TRBV15,ATSREGQGIYEQY
TRBJ2-2,TRBV19,ATQKRGSGTGELF
TRBJ1-1,TRBV7-3,ASSLTRGAAEAF
TRBJ2-5,TRBV11-2,ASSLVHGLEGQETQY
TRBJ2-7,TRBV10-1,ASRLATYEQY
TRBJ2-5,TRBV29-1,SVAVGGETQY
TRBJ2-5,TRBV19,ASSITGGGETQY
TRBJ1-6,TRBV6-5,ASQRTYNSPLH
TRBJ2-5,TRBV28,ASSSGSSETQY
TRBJ2-3,TRBV5-4,ASSFGTGGANTQY
TRBJ2-2,TRBV15,ATSRDTGELF
TRBJ1-4,TRBV10-2,ASSDGPGVGSGLF
TRBJ2-2,TRBV7-8,ASSLGAPPGELF
TRBJ1-2,TRBV23-1,ASSREVGSYT
TRBJ1-4,TRBV19,ASTQPTPSNEKLF
TRBJ1-1,TRBV7-2,ASSLRGRWNTEAF
TRBJ2-7,TRBV27,ASSINSGHSYEQY
TRBJ1-3,TRBV18,ASSPTSSGNTIY
TRBJ2-1,TRBV5-1,ASSLDGGSYNEQF